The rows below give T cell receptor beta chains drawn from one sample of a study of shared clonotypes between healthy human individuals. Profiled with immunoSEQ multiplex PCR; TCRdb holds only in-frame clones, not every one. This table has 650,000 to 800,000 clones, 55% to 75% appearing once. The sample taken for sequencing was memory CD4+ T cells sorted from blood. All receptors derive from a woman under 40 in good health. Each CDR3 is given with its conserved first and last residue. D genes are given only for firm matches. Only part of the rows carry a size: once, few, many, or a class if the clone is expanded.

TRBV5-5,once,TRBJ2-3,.,TGTGCCAGCAGCTCCCGAGGACTTTACACAGATACGCAGTATTTT,CASSSRGLYTDTQYF
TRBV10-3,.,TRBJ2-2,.,TGTGCCATCCGCGGCGAACGGGAGTCCGGGGAGCTGTTTTTT,CAIRGERESGELFF
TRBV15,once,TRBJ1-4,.,TGTGCCACCAGCAGAGAGGGGGAAAAACTGTTTTTT,CATSREGEKLFF
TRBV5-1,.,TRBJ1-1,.,TGCGCCAGCAGCTTGGTACGGGGTACTGAAGCTTTCTTT,CASSLVRGTEAFF
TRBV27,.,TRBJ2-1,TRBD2,TGTGCCAGCAGTCTTAGCGGGAGGGCCTACAATGAGCAGTTCTTC,CASSLSGRAYNEQFF
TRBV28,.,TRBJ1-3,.,TGTGCCAGCCATACTTGGCCCGGAAACACCATATATTTT,CASHTWPGNTIYF
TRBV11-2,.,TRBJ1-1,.,TGTGCCAGCAGTTTTAGCGAGTACAAGGAAGCTTTCTTT,CASSFSEYKEAFF
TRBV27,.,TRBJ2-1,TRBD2,TGTGCCAGCACTAAGACTAGCGGGAGCGAAGTTTCCCATAGCAATGAGCAGTTCTTC,CASTKTSGSEVSHSNEQFF
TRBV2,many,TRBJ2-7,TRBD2,TGTGCCACCCCAGGAGAAGCGGGAAGCTCCTACGAGCAGTACTTC,CATPGEAGSSYEQYF
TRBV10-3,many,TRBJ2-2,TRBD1,TGTGCCATCAGTGGCGGGACAGGGGGCGACACCGGGGAGCTGTTTTTT,CAISGGTGGDTGELFF
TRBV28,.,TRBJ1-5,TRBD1,TGTGCCAGCAGTTCCTTGGGGACAGATTATAGCAATCAGCCCCAGCATTTT,CASSSLGTDYSNQPQHF
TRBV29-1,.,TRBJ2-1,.,TGCAGCCCCGGATTGCGGACAGCGGTTCGGGCGGGAGACCCCCTAGTTTACAATGAGCAGTTCTTC,CSPGLRTAVRAGDPLVYNEQFF
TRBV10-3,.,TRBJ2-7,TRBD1,TGTGCCATCAGTGACCCAGGACAGGGGGCCCGGAACGAGCAGTACTTC,CAISDPGQGARNEQYF
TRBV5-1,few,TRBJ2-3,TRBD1,TGCGCCAGCAGCTTGAACGACAGGGTAAACACAGATACGCAGTATTTT,CASSLNDRVNTDTQYF
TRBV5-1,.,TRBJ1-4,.,TGCGCCAGCAGCTTGGCCATGACCCGTGGGAGTGAAAAACTGTTTTTT,CASSLAMTRGSEKLFF
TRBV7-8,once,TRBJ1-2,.,TGTGCCAGCAGCCCTCGGGATCGAGGATCGCTAGGCTACACCTTC,CASSPRDRGSLGYTF
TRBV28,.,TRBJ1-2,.,TGTGCCAGCAGTTCACTAGGCGGACAAAGGGGCTACACCTTC,CASSSLGGQRGYTF
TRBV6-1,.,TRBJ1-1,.,TGTGCCAGCAGGCCGGGGGTGAACACTGAAGCTTTCTTT,CASRPGVNTEAFF
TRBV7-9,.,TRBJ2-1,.,TGTGCCAGCAGCCCTCAAGTGGAGCAGTTCTTC,CASSPQVEQFF
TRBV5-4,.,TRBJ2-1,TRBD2,TGTGCCAGCAGCTTAGGAGGGCGGGAGCGGCAGTTCTTC,CASSLGGRERQFF
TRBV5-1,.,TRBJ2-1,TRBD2,TGCGCCAGCAGCAAAGGGACTAGCGGGAGTCAGGATGAGCAGTTCTTC,CASSKGTSGSQDEQFF
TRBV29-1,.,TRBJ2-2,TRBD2,TGCAGCGTTGATTTGGGTAGCGGGAGTTACGGGGAGCTGTTTTTT,CSVDLGSGSYGELFF
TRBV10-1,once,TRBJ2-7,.,TGCGCCAGCAGTGAGTTACGGACCAACTTACCGCCCGAGCAGTACTTC,CASSELRTNLPPEQYF
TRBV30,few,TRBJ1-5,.,TGTGCCTGGAGTGTAGGTGTGGATCAGCCCCAGCATTTT,CAWSVGVDQPQHF